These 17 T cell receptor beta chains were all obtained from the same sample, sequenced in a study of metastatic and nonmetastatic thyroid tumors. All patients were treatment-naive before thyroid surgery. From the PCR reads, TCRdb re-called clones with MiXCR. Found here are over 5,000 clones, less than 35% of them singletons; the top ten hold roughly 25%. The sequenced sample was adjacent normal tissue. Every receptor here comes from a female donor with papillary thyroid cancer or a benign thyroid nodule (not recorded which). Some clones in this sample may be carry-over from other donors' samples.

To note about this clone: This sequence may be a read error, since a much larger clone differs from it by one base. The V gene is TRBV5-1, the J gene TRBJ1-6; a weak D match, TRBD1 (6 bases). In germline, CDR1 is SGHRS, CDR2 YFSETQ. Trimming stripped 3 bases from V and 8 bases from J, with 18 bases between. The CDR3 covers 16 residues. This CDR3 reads CASSSGDMGQDSPLHF. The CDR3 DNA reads TGCGCCAGCAGCTCCGGGGACATGGGGCAGGATTCACCCCTCCACTTT.

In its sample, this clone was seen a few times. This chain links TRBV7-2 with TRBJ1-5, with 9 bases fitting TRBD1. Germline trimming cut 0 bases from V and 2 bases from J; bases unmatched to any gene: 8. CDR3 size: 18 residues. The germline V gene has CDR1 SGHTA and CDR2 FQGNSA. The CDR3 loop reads CASSLAVQGASGNQPQHF. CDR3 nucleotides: TGTGCCAGCAGCTTAGCGGTACAGGGGGCAAGTGGCAATCAGCCCCAGCATTTT.

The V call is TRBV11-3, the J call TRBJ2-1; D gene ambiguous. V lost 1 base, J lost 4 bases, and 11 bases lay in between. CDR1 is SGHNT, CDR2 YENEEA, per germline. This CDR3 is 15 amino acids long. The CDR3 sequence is CASSLGPSRYNEQFF. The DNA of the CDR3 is TGTGCCAGCAGCTTAGGTCCCAGCAGATACAATGAGCAGTTCTTC.

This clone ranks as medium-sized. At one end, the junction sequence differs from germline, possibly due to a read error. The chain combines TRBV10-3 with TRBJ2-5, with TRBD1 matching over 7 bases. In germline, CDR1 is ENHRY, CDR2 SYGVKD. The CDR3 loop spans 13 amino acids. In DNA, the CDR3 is TGTGCCACCAGTTGGGACAGCCAAGAGACCCAGTACTTC. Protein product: CATSWDSQETQYF.

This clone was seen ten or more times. The CDR3 DNA follows: TGTGCCAGCAGGGTTTCGGGGATTATAGGTGAAAAACTGTTTTTT. This sequence encodes CASRVSGIIGEKLFF. The gene calls are TRBV6-1 and TRBJ1-4; unclear D gene. CDR3 length: 15 residues. Trimming stripped 6 bases from V and 7 bases from J, with 18 bases between. From germline, CDR1 is MNHNS and CDR2 SASEGT.

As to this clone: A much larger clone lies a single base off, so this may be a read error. The CDR3 coding sequence is TGCAGTGCCATGACTCTAGCGGGCGCGTACGAGCAGTACTTC. Protein sequence: CSAMTLAGAYEQYF. The chain links TRBV20-1 to TRBJ2-7, with TRBD2 matching 8 bases. Germline CDR1 DFQATT, CDR2 SNEGSKA (reference sequence). The CDR3 is made up of 14 amino acids. Trimming took 6 bases from V and 4 from J; bases not matched to a gene: 11.

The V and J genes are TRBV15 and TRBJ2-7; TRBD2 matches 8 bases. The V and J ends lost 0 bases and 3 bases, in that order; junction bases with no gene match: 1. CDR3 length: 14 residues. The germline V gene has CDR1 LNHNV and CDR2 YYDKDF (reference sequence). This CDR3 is CATSREAGVYEQYF. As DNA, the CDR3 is TGTGCCACCAGCAGAGAAGCGGGAGTCTACGAGCAGTACTTC.

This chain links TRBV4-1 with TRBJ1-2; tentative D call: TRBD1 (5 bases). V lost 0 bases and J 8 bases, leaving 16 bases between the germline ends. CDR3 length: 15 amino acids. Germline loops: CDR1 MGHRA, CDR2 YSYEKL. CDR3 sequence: CASSQEGRGGIGYTF. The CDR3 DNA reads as TGCGCCAGCAGCCAAGAGGGGAGGGGAGGGATAGGCTACACCTTC.

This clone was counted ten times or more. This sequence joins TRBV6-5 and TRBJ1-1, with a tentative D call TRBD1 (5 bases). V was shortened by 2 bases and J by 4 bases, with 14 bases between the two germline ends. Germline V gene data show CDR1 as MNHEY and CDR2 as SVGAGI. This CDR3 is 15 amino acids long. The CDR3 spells CASSYPGSGGTEAFF. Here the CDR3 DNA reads TGTGCCAGCAGTTACCCTGGATCGGGGGGCACTGAAGCTTTCTTT.

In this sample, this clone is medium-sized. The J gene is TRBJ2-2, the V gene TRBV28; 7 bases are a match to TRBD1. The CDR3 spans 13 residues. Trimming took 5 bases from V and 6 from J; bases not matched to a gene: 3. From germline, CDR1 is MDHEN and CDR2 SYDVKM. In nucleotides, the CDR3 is TGTGCCAGCAGTCGTAGGGGGCCCGGGGAGCTGTTTTTT. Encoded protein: CASSRRGPGELFF.

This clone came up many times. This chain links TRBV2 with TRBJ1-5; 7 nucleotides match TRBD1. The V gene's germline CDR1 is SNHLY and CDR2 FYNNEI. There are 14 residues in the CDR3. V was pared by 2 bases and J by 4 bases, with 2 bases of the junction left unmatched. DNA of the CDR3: TGTGCCAGCAGTGAACAGACAGGGAATCAGCCCCAGCATTTT. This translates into CASSEQTGNQPQHF. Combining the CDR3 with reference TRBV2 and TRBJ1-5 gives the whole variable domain EPEVTQTPSHQVTQMGQEVILRCVPISNHLYFYWYRQILGQKVEFLVSFYNNEISEKSEIFDDQFSVERPDGSNFTLKIRSTKLEDSAMYFCASSEQTGNQPQHFGDGTRLSIL.

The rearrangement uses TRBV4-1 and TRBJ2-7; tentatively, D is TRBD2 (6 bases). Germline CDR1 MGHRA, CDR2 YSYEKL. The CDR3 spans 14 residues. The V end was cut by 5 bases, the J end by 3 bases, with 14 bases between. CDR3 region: CASSFEGLSYEQYF. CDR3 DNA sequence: TGCGCCAGCAGCTTCGAGGGACTGAGCTACGAGCAGTACTTC.

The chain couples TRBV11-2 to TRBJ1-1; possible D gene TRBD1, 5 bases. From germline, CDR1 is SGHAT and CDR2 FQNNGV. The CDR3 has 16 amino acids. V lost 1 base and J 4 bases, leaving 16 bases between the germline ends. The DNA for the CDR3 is TGTGCCAGCAGCTTAGTTGGCAGGGCAAGGGGCACTGAAGCTTTCTTT. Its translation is CASSLVGRARGTEAFF.

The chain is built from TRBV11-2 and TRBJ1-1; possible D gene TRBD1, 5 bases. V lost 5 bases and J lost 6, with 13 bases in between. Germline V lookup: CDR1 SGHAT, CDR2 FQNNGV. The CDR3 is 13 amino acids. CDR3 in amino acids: CASSQSQGAEAFF. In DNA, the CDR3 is TGTGCCAGCAGCCAGAGCCAGGGTGCTGAAGCTTTCTTT.

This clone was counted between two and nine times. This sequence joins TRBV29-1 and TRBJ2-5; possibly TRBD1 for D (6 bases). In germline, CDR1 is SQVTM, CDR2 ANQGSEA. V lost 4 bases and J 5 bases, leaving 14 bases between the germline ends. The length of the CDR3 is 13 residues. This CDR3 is CSVVWDMEETQYF. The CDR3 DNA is TGCAGCGTTGTGTGGGACATGGAGGAGACCCAGTACTTC. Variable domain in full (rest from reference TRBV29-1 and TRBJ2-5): SAVISQKPSRDICQRGTSLTIQCQVDSQVTMMFWYRQQPGQSLTLIATANQGSEATYESGFVIDKFPISRPNLTFSTLTVSNMSPEDSSIYLCSVVWDMEETQYFGPGTRLLVL.

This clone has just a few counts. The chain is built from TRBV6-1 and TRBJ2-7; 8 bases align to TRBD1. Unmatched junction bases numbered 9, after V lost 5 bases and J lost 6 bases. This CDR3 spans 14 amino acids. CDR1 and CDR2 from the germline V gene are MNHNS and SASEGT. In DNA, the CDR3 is TGTGCCAGCAGTTTGGGACAGGAACTGGGCGAGCAGTACTTC. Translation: CASSLGQELGEQYF.

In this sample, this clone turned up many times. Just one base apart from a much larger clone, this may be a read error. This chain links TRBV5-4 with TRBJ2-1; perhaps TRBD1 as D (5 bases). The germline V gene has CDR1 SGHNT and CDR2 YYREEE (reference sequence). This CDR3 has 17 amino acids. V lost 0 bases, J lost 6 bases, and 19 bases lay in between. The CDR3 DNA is TGTGCCAGCAGCTTGGCCAAAGGGGCTAGTACCTGCAATGAGCAGTTCTTC. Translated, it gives CASSLAKGASTCNEQFF.